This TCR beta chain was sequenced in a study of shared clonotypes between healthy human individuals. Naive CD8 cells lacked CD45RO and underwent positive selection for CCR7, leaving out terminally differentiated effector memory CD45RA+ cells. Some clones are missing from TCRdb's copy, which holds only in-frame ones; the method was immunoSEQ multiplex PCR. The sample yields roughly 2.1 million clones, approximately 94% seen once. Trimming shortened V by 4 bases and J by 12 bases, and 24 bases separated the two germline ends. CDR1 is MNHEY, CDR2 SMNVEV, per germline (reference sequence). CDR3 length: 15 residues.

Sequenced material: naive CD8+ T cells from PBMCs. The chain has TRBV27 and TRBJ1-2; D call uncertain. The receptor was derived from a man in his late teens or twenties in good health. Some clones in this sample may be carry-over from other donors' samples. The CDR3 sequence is CASSSSPPERTFNTF. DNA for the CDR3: TGTGCCAGCAGTTCGTCCCCCCCCGAGCGCACCTTTAACACCTTC.